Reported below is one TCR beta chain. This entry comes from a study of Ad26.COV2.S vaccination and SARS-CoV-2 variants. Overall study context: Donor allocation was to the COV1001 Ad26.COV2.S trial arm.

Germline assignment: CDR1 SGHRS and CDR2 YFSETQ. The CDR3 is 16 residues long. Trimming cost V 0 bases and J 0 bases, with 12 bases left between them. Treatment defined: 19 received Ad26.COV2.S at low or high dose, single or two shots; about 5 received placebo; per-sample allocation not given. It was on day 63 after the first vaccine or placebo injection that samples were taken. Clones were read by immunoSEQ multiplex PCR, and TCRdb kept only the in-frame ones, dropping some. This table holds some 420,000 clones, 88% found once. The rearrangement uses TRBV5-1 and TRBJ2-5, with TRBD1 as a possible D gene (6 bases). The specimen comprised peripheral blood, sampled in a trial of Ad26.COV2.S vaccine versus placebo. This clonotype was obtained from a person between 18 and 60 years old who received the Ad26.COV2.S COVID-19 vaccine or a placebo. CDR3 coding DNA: TGCGCCAGCAGCTTGGGCGTAGGGGGAAACCAAGAGACCCAGTACTTC. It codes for CASSLGVGGNQETQYF.